This T cell receptor beta chain was found in a study of blood T cell repertoires in COVID-19. For the study at large: COVID-19 samples from acute and convalescent phases originated in the United States, Italy and Spain.

The CDR3 has 17 amino acids. V shed 5 bases, J shed 7 bases, and the junction held 17 bases outside the gene matches. Germline-derived CDR1 and CDR2 are SGHVS and FQNEAQ. Sequenced by immunoSEQ multiplex PCR; TCRdb stores in-frame clones only, minus some. The sample includes about 100,000 clones, roughly 87% seen only once; the top ten take about 6.9%. Sequencing was carried out using peripheral blood. This TCR was sampled from a man aged 25 to 45 in a cohort sampled during active COVID-19. This chain connects TRBV7-8 to TRBJ2-7, with TRBD2 matching over 10 bases. Here the CDR3 DNA reads TGTGCCAGCAGCCCGTTTCTAGCGGGGGCCACAGATGGGGAGCAGTACTTC. It translates to CASSPFLAGATDGEQYF.